The next 27 T cell receptor beta chains were all read from a single sample in a study of T cell responses to AZD1222 COVID-19 vaccine. Here immunoSEQ multiplex PCR was the method, and the copy in TCRdb shows in-frame clones only, minus some. The repertoire consists of roughly 96,000 clones, with approximately 87% occurring once and the leading ten covering 12%. The material sequenced was peripheral blood, taken 28 days after the second AZD1222 dose. These receptors were taken from an adult who received the AZD1222 COVID-19 vaccine.

The rearrangement links TRBV29-1 to TRBJ2-7; D unresolved. This CDR3 comprises 12 residues. Germline CDR1 is SQVTM and CDR2 is ANQGSEA. Trimming pared 4 bases from V and 2 bases from J, leaving 9 bases between. CDR3 nucleotide sequence: TGCAGCGTTGCTACTTCCCCCTACGAGCAGTACTTC. Amino acids: CSVATSPYEQYF.

The rearrangement joins TRBV7-8 to TRBJ2-2, with D perhaps TRBD1 or TRBD2 (5 bases each). In germline, CDR1 is SGHVS, CDR2 FQNEAQ. The CDR3 is 17 residues long. Trimming shortened V by 5 bases and J by 7 bases, and 23 bases separated the two germline ends. CDR3 protein: CASSPHRPGARGGELFF. The CDR3 nucleotides read TGTGCCAGCAGCCCCCACCGCCCCGGGGCGAGGGGCGGGGAGCTGTTTTTT.

The chain uses TRBV6-6 and TRBJ2-5; D remains ambiguous. The ends were cut back, 2 bases at V and 7 bases at J, with 2 bases in the middle. Germline values: CDR1 MNHNY, CDR2 SVGAGI (reference sequence). CDR3 length: 10 residues. The CDR3 DNA follows: TGTGCCAGCAGTTACGGGACCCAGTACTTC. Its translation is CASSYGTQYF.

The chain combines TRBV6-5 with TRBJ1-4; D perhaps matches TRBD1 (6 bases). CDR3 size: 14 residues. Trimming took 7 bases from V and 6 from J, leaving 15 bases between them. Germline CDR1 reads MNHEY; CDR2 reads SVGAGI. The CDR3 here is CASTEGGLDEKLFF. The CDR3 region has the DNA TGTGCCAGCACCGAAGGGGGGCTGGATGAAAAACTGTTTTTT.

The chain combines TRBV5-1 with TRBJ2-2; a possible D gene is TRBD1 (5 bases). Germline CDR1 reads SGHRS; CDR2 reads YFSETQ. The CDR3 extends over 17 amino acids. V was shortened by 4 bases and J by 4 bases, with 20 bases between the two germline ends. This CDR3 is CASSPLFQGRATGELFF. The CDR3 DNA reads as TGCGCCAGCAGCCCCCTGTTTCAGGGTCGGGCCACCGGGGAGCTGTTTTTT.

This chain connects TRBV6-5 to TRBJ1-3; 8 nucleotides align to TRBD1. The CDR3 is 13 residues long. The germline CDR1 and CDR2 sequences are MNHEY and SVGAGI. Trimming took 2 bases from V and 10 from J; bases not matched to a gene: 4. CDR3 in amino acids: CASSYPGGRTIYF. The CDR3 nucleotides read TGTGCCAGCAGTTACCCAGGGGGCAGGACCATATATTTT.

The rearrangement links TRBV4-1 to TRBJ1-2; D is unclear. Trimming pared 0 bases from V and 5 bases from J, leaving 13 bases between. Germline V gene sequence: CDR1 MGHRA, CDR2 YSYEKL. The CDR3 has 15 amino acids. The CDR3 protein is CASSQDSGTDYGYTF. DNA of the CDR3: TGCGCCAGCAGCCAAGACTCGGGAACTGATTATGGCTACACCTTC.

This sequence joins TRBV19 and TRBJ1-5; D is uncertain. V was pared by 1 base and J by 5 bases, with 15 bases between. The CDR3 has 16 residues. The germline gives CDR1 LNHDA, CDR2 SQIVND (reference sequence). The CDR3 protein is CASSIVGVLEDQPQHF. In DNA form, the CDR3 reads TGTGCCAGTAGTATAGTCGGGGTACTAGAGGATCAGCCCCAGCATTTT.

The sample holds one count of this clone. The chain joins TRBV29-1 to TRBJ2-3; D possibly corresponds to TRBD1 (5 bases). V was shortened by 4 bases and J by 6 bases, with 8 bases between the two germline ends. Germline V lookup: CDR1 SQVTM, CDR2 ANQGSEA. This CDR3 has 11 amino acids. The CDR3 reads CSVVQADTQYF. The CDR3 bases are TGCAGCGTTGTACAGGCGGATACGCAGTATTTT.

This clone was detected only once. The V and J genes are TRBV19 and TRBJ1-2; the D gene is possibly TRBD1 (5 bases). V was clipped by 3 bases and J by 1 base, with 12 bases between them. CDR3 length equals 15 residues. CDR1 and CDR2 (germline): LNHDA, SQIVND (reference sequence). CDR3 sequence reads: CASSILGQLNYGYTF. CDR3 DNA sequence: TGTGCCAGTAGTATTTTAGGACAACTTAACTATGGCTACACCTTC.

The chain uses TRBV19 and TRBJ2-1; no clear D. V lost 2 bases and J lost 0, with 8 bases in between. CDR1 and CDR2 from the germline V gene are LNHDA and SQIVND (reference sequence). The CDR3 has 15 residues. Here the CDR3 DNA reads TGTGCCAGTAGTATAAACGGCGCCTCCTACAATGAGCAGTTCTTC. This encodes CASSINGASYNEQFF. The complete variable domain, with remaining parts taken from reference TRBV19 and TRBJ2-1, reads DGGITQSPKYLFRKEGQNVTLSCEQNLNHDAMYWYRQDPGQGLRLIYYSQIVNDFQKGDIAEGYSVSREKKESFPLTVTSAQKNPTAFYLCASSINGASYNEQFFGPGTRLTVL.

This chain uses TRBV7-9 with TRBJ2-5, with D possibly TRBD2 on 7 matching bases. The CDR3 sequence is 13 residues long. Germline CDR1 and CDR2: SEHNR and FQNEAQ (reference sequence). The V end was cut by 5 bases, the J end by 4 bases, with 11 bases between. In DNA form, the CDR3 reads TGTGCCAGCAGCATGCGGGGGCCAGAGACCCAGTACTTC. Protein sequence: CASSMRGPETQYF.

The rearrangement links TRBV30 to TRBJ1-2; no clear D gene. Trimming removed 3 bases at V and 8 bases at J, with 16 bases between. The CDR3 contains 13 residues. Germline V gives CDR1 GTSNPN, CDR2 SVGIG (reference sequence). The CDR3 loop is CAWSLGRDRGYTF. The CDR3, as DNA: TGTGCCTGGAGCCTTGGGAGGGATCGGGGCTACACCTTC. Supplemented by reference TRBV30 and TRBJ1-2, the full variable domain reads SQTIHQWPATLVQPVGSPLSLECTVEGTSNPNLYWYRQAAGRGLQLLFYSVGIGQISSEVPQNLSASRPQDRQFILSSKKLLLSDSGFYLCAWSLGRDRGYTFGSGTRLTVV.

This clone was seen more than once but under ten times. The V and J genes are TRBV5-8 and TRBJ2-7, with D perhaps being TRBD1 or TRBD2 (5 bases each). Germline CDR1 reads SGHTS; CDR2 reads YDEGEE. V gave up 6 bases and J gave up 0 bases, with 22 bases separating them. The CDR3 is made up of 17 amino acids. The CDR3 bases are TGTGCCAGCACCCCGGGACCCCATTCAACAAGCTCCTACGAGCAGTACTTC. Its protein product is CASTPGPHSTSSYEQYF.

The chain joins TRBV6-5 to TRBJ2-4; D perhaps matches TRBD2 (6 bases). Germline loops: CDR1 MNHEY, CDR2 SVGAGI. The length of the CDR3 is 14 residues. The V gene lost 6 bases and the J gene lost 4 bases, with 13 bases spanning the gap. The CDR3 nucleotides read TGTGCCAGCAGCGTATCCGGGACTAAAAACATTCAGTACTTC. It yields the protein CASSVSGTKNIQYF.

This chain connects TRBV7-9 to TRBJ2-3; no clear D. CDR1 is SEHNR, CDR2 FQNEAQ, per germline (reference sequence). V lost 5 bases and J 2 bases, leaving 20 bases between the germline ends. The CDR3 runs 17 residues. Here the CDR3 DNA reads TGTGCCAGCAGCGATCCTGGTTACCTCATCTCCACAGATACGCAGTATTTT. Its translation: CASSDPGYLISTDTQYF.

There are a few counts of this clone. The rearrangement links TRBV6-1 to TRBJ2-1, with 8 bases aligning to TRBD1. Trimming removed 1 base from V and 7 bases from J; junction bases left unmatched: 6. CDR3 length: 15 residues. Per the germline V gene, CDR1 is MNHNS and CDR2 is SASEGT. CDR3 DNA: TGTGCCAGCAGTGAAGGGACAGGGAGTAGTAATGAGCAGTTCTTC. The encoded protein is CASSEGTGSSNEQFF.

The chain carries TRBV5-1 and TRBJ2-3; 8 nucleotides agree with TRBD1. V gave up 3 bases and J gave up 5 bases; unmatched junction bases: 5. Germline V CDR1 and CDR2: SGHRS, YFSETQ. This CDR3 is 14 amino acids long. CDR3 in amino acids: CASSSQGELDTQYF. In DNA, the CDR3 is TGCGCCAGCAGCTCACAGGGGGAATTAGATACGCAGTATTTT.

The J gene is TRBJ1-5, the V gene TRBV19; D is possibly TRBD1 (6 bases). Germline V lookup: CDR1 LNHDA, CDR2 SQIVND (reference sequence). The germline V and J ends were trimmed by 5 bases and 3 bases, with 17 bases remaining between them. This CDR3 comprises 16 residues. Here the CDR3 DNA reads TGTGCCAGTAGTCCCTGGGGGGGGCAGGTCAATCAGCCCCAGCATTTT. Its protein product is CASSPWGGQVNQPQHF.

The chain recombines TRBV3-1 (or the pseudogene TRBV3-2) with TRBJ2-1, with D possibly being TRBD1 (6 bases). The CDR3 sequence is 14 residues long. Trimming took 1 base from V and 5 from J, leaving 9 bases between them. CDR1 LGHDT and CDR2 YNNKEL come from the germline V gene (reference sequence). CDR3 amino acids: CASSQGRGNNEQFF. CDR3 nucleotide sequence: TGTGCCAGCAGCCAAGGCAGGGGTAACAATGAGCAGTTCTTC.

The gene calls are TRBV5-4 and TRBJ2-2, with a tentative D call TRBD1 (6 bases). V gave up 5 bases and J gave up 7 bases, with 21 bases separating them. The CDR3 is 16 amino acids. Germline CDR1 is SGHNT and CDR2 is YYREEE (reference sequence). CDR3 sequence (DNA): TGTGCCAGCAGTCTGGGGTCTGGGGGCGCCTACGGGGAGCTGTTTTTT. Its translation: CASSLGSGGAYGELFF. Based on the CDR3 plus reference TRBV5-4 and TRBJ2-2, the full variable domain is ETGVTQSPTHLIKTRGQQVTLRCSSQSGHNTVSWYQQALGQGPQFIFQYYREEENGRGNFPPRFSGLQFPNYSSELNVNALELDDSALYLCASSLGSGGAYGELFFGEGSRLTVL.

This chain joins TRBV27 and TRBJ1-1; no clear D. The CDR3 has 16 amino acids. Germline V gene data show CDR1 as MNHEY and CDR2 as SMNVEV (reference sequence). V lost 2 bases to trimming and J lost 0 bases, with 13 bases between them. The CDR3 coding sequence is TGTGCCAGCAGTTTAATGGCAGACCCCATGAACACTGAAGCTTTCTTT. Amino acid sequence: CASSLMADPMNTEAFF.

The V and J genes are TRBV5-8 and TRBJ1-2, with unresolved D. The length of the CDR3 is 16 residues. Per the germline V gene, CDR1 is SGHTS and CDR2 is YDEGEE. V was pared by 0 bases and J by 3 bases, with 15 bases between. The CDR3 sequence is CASSLAWASSHYGYTF. The CDR3 DNA is TGTGCCAGCAGCTTGGCCTGGGCAAGCTCCCACTATGGCTACACCTTC. The full variable domain, completed using reference TRBV5-8 and TRBJ1-2, is EAGVTQSPTHLIKTRGQQATLRCSPISGHTSVYWYQQALGLGLQFLLWYDEGEERNRGNFPPRFSGRQFPNYSSELNVNALELEDSALYLCASSLAWASSHYGYTFGSGTRLTVV.

This sequence joins TRBV4-2 and TRBJ1-4; unclear D gene. The V gene lost 0 bases and the J gene lost 10 bases, with 6 bases spanning the gap. Germline-derived CDR1 and CDR2 are LGHNA and YNFKEQ. This CDR3 has 12 residues. CDR3 loop: CASSQDRGKLFF. The CDR3 nucleotides are TGTGCCAGCAGCCAAGACAGAGGAAAACTGTTTTTT.

The chain is built from TRBV4-2 and TRBJ1-2; 8 positions agree with TRBD1. From germline, CDR1 is LGHNA and CDR2 YNFKEQ. This CDR3 has 16 residues. V shed 0 bases and J 4 bases; nucleotides not matched to a gene: 7. The CDR3 reads CASSQERTGGTYGYTF. The CDR3 DNA reads TGTGCCAGCAGCCAAGAACGAACAGGGGGGACCTATGGCTACACCTTC.

The J gene is TRBJ2-1, the V gene TRBV19; D possibly corresponds to TRBD1 (5 bases). CDR1 and CDR2 (germline): LNHDA, SQIVND (reference sequence). Trimming pared 2 bases from V and 0 bases from J, leaving 11 bases between. CDR3 length equals 16 residues. CDR3 loop: CASSIKGRSSYNEQFF. CDR3 sequence (DNA): TGTGCCAGTAGTATAAAGGGGCGGAGCTCCTACAATGAGCAGTTCTTC.

This chain joins TRBV30 and TRBJ1-5, with D unresolved. The V end was cut by 3 bases, the J end by 4 bases, with 7 bases between. In germline, CDR1 is GTSNPN, CDR2 SVGIG (reference sequence). This CDR3 region has 12 residues. For the CDR3, the DNA is TGTGCCTGGAGCCCAAATAATCAGCCCCAGCATTTT. This gives the protein CAWSPNNQPQHF.